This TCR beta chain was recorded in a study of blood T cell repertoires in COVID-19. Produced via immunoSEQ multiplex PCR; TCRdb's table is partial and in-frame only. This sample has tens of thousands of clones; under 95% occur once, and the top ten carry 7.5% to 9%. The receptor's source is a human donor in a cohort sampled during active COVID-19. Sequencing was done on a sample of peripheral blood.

In DNA form, the CDR3 reads TGTGCCAGCAGTTTAACGAGGAGGCCGGGAGGAGGCCTGGTGCCCTCCTACGAGCAGTACTTC. It encodes CASSLTRRPGGGLVPSYEQYF. The V call is TRBV27, the J call TRBJ2-7; 7 bases are a match to TRBD2. Losses at the gene ends were 2 bases for V and 0 bases for J; bases not matched to a gene: 22. The CDR3 contains 21 residues. CDR1 is MNHEY and CDR2 is SMNVEV in the germline V gene (reference sequence).